These 27 T cell receptor beta chains were sequenced from one sample in a study of T cell responses to AZD1222 COVID-19 vaccine. The assay was immunoSEQ multiplex PCR, and TCRdb's table has in-frame clones only and misses some. The table includes more than 100,000 clones, roughly 84% detected once. Sequenced material: peripheral blood, taken on day 0 of AZD1222 vaccination. These TCRs come from an adult in good health.

This clone occurred a few times. The chain employs TRBV4-2 and TRBJ2-2; D not certain. Germline V lookup: CDR1 LGHNA, CDR2 YNFKEQ. V was clipped by 0 bases and J by 6 bases, with 11 bases between them. The CDR3 length is 15 residues. In DNA form, the CDR3 reads TGTGCCAGCAGCCAAGATAGGAGCGTAGCCGGGGAGCTGTTTTTT. This codes for CASSQDRSVAGELFF.

The chain links TRBV5-6 to TRBJ2-1; TRBD1 matches 8 bases. V dropped 6 bases and J dropped 2; count of bases not matched to a gene: 4. Germline-derived CDR1 and CDR2 are SGHDT and YYEEEE. This CDR3 is 14 amino acids long. The CDR3 here is CASTDRVTYNEQFF. CDR3 nucleotide sequence: TGTGCCAGCACGGACAGGGTTACCTACAATGAGCAGTTCTTC.

The chain joins TRBV5-5 to TRBJ1-1; TRBD1 aligns across 9 bases. The ends lost 1 base at V and 5 bases at J; junction bases unmatched: 12. CDR3 length equals 17 residues. From germline, CDR1 is SGHKS and CDR2 YYEKEE (reference sequence). CDR3 sequence reads: CASSLNRDREGRTEAFF. The CDR3 nucleotides read TGTGCCAGCAGCTTGAACCGGGACAGGGAGGGAAGGACTGAAGCTTTCTTT.

J is TRBJ2-1 and V is TRBV6-2 or TRBV6-3, with 12 nucleotides matching TRBD2. The CDR3 loop spans 17 amino acids. V trimming: 4 bases; J trimming: 7 bases; junction bases outside the gene matches: 11. Germline V gene data show CDR1 as MNHEY and CDR2 as SVGEGT. CDR3: CASSSPLLAGGLNEQFF. In DNA form, the CDR3 reads TGTGCCAGCAGTTCCCCCCTCCTAGCGGGGGGGTTGAATGAGCAGTTCTTC.

V is TRBV29-1 and J is TRBJ2-5; D may match TRBD1 or TRBD2 (6 bases each). The germline V gene has CDR1 SQVTM and CDR2 ANQGSEA. Trimming removed 3 bases from V and 5 bases from J, with 16 bases in between. The CDR3 loop spans 14 amino acids. CDR3 DNA sequence: TGCAGCGTTGATAGGGGGACTCCCCGTGAGACCCAGTACTTC. This sequence encodes CSVDRGTPRETQYF. The full variable domain, with the rest looked up from reference TRBV29-1 and TRBJ2-5, is SAVISQKPSRDICQRGTSLTIQCQVDSQVTMMFWYRQQPGQSLTLIATANQGSEATYESGFVIDKFPISRPNLTFSTLTVSNMSPEDSSIYLCSVDRGTPRETQYFGPGTRLLVL.

The CDR3, as DNA: TGTGCCAGCAGCTCAGTTATGGACTATGGCTACACCTTC. This codes for CASSSVMDYGYTF. The chain has TRBV5-4 and TRBJ1-2; unclear D gene. Germline V gives CDR1 SGHNT, CDR2 YYREEE (reference sequence). V was shortened by 3 bases and J by 3 bases, with 9 bases between the two germline ends. CDR3 length: 13 amino acids.

The rearrangement uses TRBV4-2 and TRBJ2-3; tentative D call: TRBD1 (6 bases). Trimming shortened V by 1 base and J by 3 bases, and 11 bases separated the two germline ends. The CDR3 has 15 amino acids. Germline CDR1 reads LGHNA; CDR2 reads YNFKEQ. The CDR3 nucleotides read TGTGCCAGCAGCCAAGCAGGGGCTAAAACAGATACGCAGTATTTT. Translation: CASSQAGAKTDTQYF.

This chain joins TRBV4-2 and TRBJ1-2; 7 nucleotides agree with TRBD1. The junction had 6 bases not matched to a gene; V was cut back by 1 base and J by 4 bases. This CDR3 comprises 15 residues. Germline V gives CDR1 LGHNA, CDR2 YNFKEQ. The CDR3 DNA follows: TGTGCCAGCAGCCAAGTCGAAGGGACAGCCTATGGCTACACCTTC. Its translation: CASSQVEGTAYGYTF.

The chain recombines TRBV5-6 with TRBJ1-6; weak D call: TRBD1 (5 bases). The V end was cut by 4 bases, the J end by 9 bases, with 14 bases between. Germline V gene lookup returns CDR1 SGHDT and CDR2 YYEEEE. The CDR3 has 14 residues. The CDR3 coding sequence is TGTGCCAGCAGCCGGGGACGATCCGGTTCACCCCTCCACTTT. Its protein product is CASSRGRSGSPLHF.

This chain links TRBV5-4 with TRBJ2-1; D may be TRBD1 (5 bases). CDR3 length: 13 amino acids. Trimming removed 0 bases at V and 5 bases at J, with 6 bases between. CDR1 and CDR2 (germline): SGHNT, YYREEE (reference sequence). The chain's CDR3 is CASSLDRNNEQFF. Written as DNA, the CDR3 is TGTGCCAGCAGCTTGGACAGGAACAATGAGCAGTTCTTC.

The chain combines TRBV5-1 with TRBJ1-6, with D hard to call. Germline loops: CDR1 SGHRS, CDR2 YFSETQ. There are 16 residues in the CDR3. The ends were cut back, 0 bases at V and 7 bases at J, with 14 bases in the middle. Written as DNA, the CDR3 is TGCGCCAGCAGCTTGGGGATACGGGCCCAGAATTCACCCCTCCACTTT. This codes for CASSLGIRAQNSPLHF. Full variable domain (remainder filled in from reference TRBV5-1 and TRBJ1-6): KAGVTQTPRYLIKTRGQQVTLSCSPISGHRSVSWYQQTPGQGLQFLFEYFSETQRNKGNFPGRFSGRQFSNSRSEMNVSTLELGDSALYLCASSLGIRAQNSPLHFGNGTRLTVT.

The chain couples TRBV19 to TRBJ2-3; possibly TRBD2 for D (6 bases). There are 14 residues in the CDR3. Per the germline V gene, CDR1 is LNHDA and CDR2 is SQIVND (reference sequence). V shed 4 bases and J shed 0 bases, with 8 bases lying between them. The CDR3 region has the DNA TGTGCCAGTAGTAGCGGGGAGAGCACAGATACGCAGTATTTT. Amino acids: CASSSGESTDTQYF.

CDR3: CASSPGYTIYF. DNA of the CDR3: TGTGCCAGCAGCCCAGGGTACACCATATATTTT. This rearrangement joins TRBV7-2 to TRBJ1-3, with D perhaps TRBD1 (5 bases). The CDR3 spans 11 residues. Germline loops: CDR1 SGHTA, CDR2 FQGNSA. Trimming removed 5 bases from V and 8 bases from J, with 7 bases in between.

The CDR3 DNA reads as TGTGCCAGCAGCCAGAACACTGAAGCTTTCTTT. The encoded protein is CASSQNTEAFF. The chain joins TRBV12-3 or TRBV12-4 to TRBJ1-1, with no clear D. The CDR3 consists of 11 residues. The germline V and J ends were trimmed by 6 bases and 1 base, with 3 bases remaining between them.

The chain has TRBV5-1 and TRBJ1-1; D might be TRBD1 (6 bases). The germline gives CDR1 SGHRS, CDR2 YFSETQ. The CDR3 sequence is 14 residues long. The V gene lost 4 bases and the J gene lost 3 bases, with 13 bases spanning the gap. The CDR3: CASSPNRVDTEAFF. The CDR3 DNA reads as TGCGCCAGCAGCCCGAACAGGGTAGACACTGAAGCTTTCTTT.

The chain employs TRBV7-8 and TRBJ2-7; D gene ambiguous. The germline V and J ends were trimmed by 1 base and 6 bases, with 19 bases remaining between them. Per the germline V gene, CDR1 is SGHVS and CDR2 is FQNEAQ. This CDR3 is built from 16 residues. The CDR3 sequence is CASSLDLRLPVSEQYF. CDR3 DNA sequence: TGTGCCAGCAGCTTAGATTTGCGGCTCCCCGTGAGCGAGCAGTACTTC.

The V and J genes are TRBV6-5 and TRBJ2-2, with D maybe TRBD2 (5 bases). Deletions cut 2 bases from V and 4 bases from J, with 11 bases between. The CDR3 is made up of 15 amino acids. Germline V gene data show CDR1 as MNHEY and CDR2 as SVGAGI. CDR3 nucleotide sequence: TGTGCCAGCAGTTACGCGCGGAGGAGCACCGGGGAGCTGTTTTTT. It is translated as CASSYARRSTGELFF.

The genes are TRBV5-6 and TRBJ1-4; D gene uncertain. Germline CDR1 is SGHDT and CDR2 is YYEEEE. The CDR3 is 13 amino acids. Trimming cost V 5 bases and J 8 bases, with 13 bases left between them. This CDR3 is CASSLGESEKLFF. CDR3 bases: TGTGCCAGCAGTCTCGGGGAGAGCGAAAAACTGTTTTTT.

This clone occurred once. The chain couples TRBV4-2 to TRBJ2-3; the match to TRBD2 covers 11 bases. The length of the CDR3 is 16 residues. Germline values: CDR1 LGHNA, CDR2 YNFKEQ. V shed 1 base and J 6 bases; nucleotides not matched to a gene: 6. The CDR3: CASSQVSGGAGDTQYF. DNA of the CDR3: TGTGCCAGCAGCCAAGTTAGCGGGGGGGCCGGGGATACGCAGTATTTT.

This chain uses TRBV5-1 with TRBJ1-2, with a possible D match to TRBD1 (6 bases). The CDR3 spans 18 residues. CDR1 is SGHRS, CDR2 YFSETQ, per germline. Trimming shortened V by 1 base and J by 6 bases, and 25 bases separated the two germline ends. CDR3 sequence: CASSLWVFWGRYEDGYTF. The CDR3 bases are TGCGCCAGCAGCTTGTGGGTATTTTGGGGGCGATACGAAGATGGCTACACCTTC.

The chain carries TRBV19 and TRBJ1-1; 7 bases match TRBD1. Germline CDR1 reads LNHDA; CDR2 reads SQIVND (reference sequence). CDR3 length: 15 amino acids. V trimming: 10 bases; J trimming: 4 bases; junction bases outside the gene matches: 15. DNA of the CDR3: TGTGCCACCCTCCCCGCTCGGACAGGTGGCACTGAAGCTTTCTTT. It translates to CATLPARTGGTEAFF.

In DNA form, the CDR3 reads TGTGCCAGCAGGGAGACCGGGGAGCTGTTTTTT. Translating it yields CASRETGELFF. The chain recombines TRBV12-3 or TRBV12-4 with TRBJ2-2, with D unresolved. Deletions cut 6 bases from V and 5 bases from J, with 4 bases between. The CDR3 length is 11 residues.

In this sample, this clone turned up once. The J gene is TRBJ2-7, the V gene TRBV29-1, with D perhaps matching TRBD1 (6 bases). Looked up from germline, CDR1 is SQVTM and CDR2 is ANQGSEA. Trimming took off 5 bases at V and 2 bases at J, with 10 bases between the two ends. CDR3 length equals 12 residues. CDR3 region: CSVRPGAYEQYF. The CDR3, as DNA: TGCAGCGTTCGGCCAGGGGCCTACGAGCAGTACTTC.

In DNA form, the CDR3 reads TGTGCCAGCAGTCGCCTTGCGGGGACAGGGGGGCCTGAAGCTTTCTTT. Translated: CASSRLAGTGGPEAFF. The chain is built from TRBV2 and TRBJ1-1; 11 nucleotides line up with TRBD1. V trimming: 5 bases; J trimming: 6 bases; junction bases outside the gene matches: 11. Germline CDR1 is SNHLY and CDR2 is FYNNEI. The CDR3 totals 16 residues.

The rearrangement uses TRBV5-1 and TRBJ2-5; D is tentatively TRBD1 or TRBD2 (5 bases each). Germline loops: CDR1 SGHRS, CDR2 YFSETQ. The CDR3 is 15 amino acids. The V and J ends lost 4 bases and 5 bases respectively, with 18 bases between them. CDR3 loop: CASSPGTQLKETQYF. The CDR3 DNA reads TGCGCCAGCAGCCCCGGGACCCAGTTGAAGGAGACCCAGTACTTC.

V gene TRBV7-9 combines with J gene TRBJ2-7; possibly TRBD2 for D (5 bases). V was pared by 2 bases and J by 4 bases, with 6 bases between. Germline V gene lookup returns CDR1 SEHNR and CDR2 FQNEAQ (reference sequence). This CDR3 region has 12 residues. The CDR3 is CASSLLAYEQYF. In nucleotides, the CDR3 is TGTGCCAGCAGCTTACTAGCTTACGAGCAGTACTTC.

This chain joins TRBV7-2 and TRBJ2-7; D is unresolved. This CDR3 comprises 15 residues. Trimming cost V 5 bases and J 0 bases, with 14 bases left between them. Germline values: CDR1 SGHTA, CDR2 FQGNSA. DNA for the CDR3: TGTGCCAGCAGCCCGACCAGGTCGAGCTCCTACGAGCAGTACTTC. Translating gives CASSPTRSSSYEQYF.